The 17 T cell receptor beta chains below were found in one sample sequenced in a study of T cell responses to AZD1222 COVID-19 vaccine. TCRdb's table, derived via immunoSEQ multiplex PCR, lists solely in-frame clones and lacks some. The sample includes more than 90,000 clones, roughly 91% of them seen just once. The sample consisted of peripheral blood, taken 28 days after the second AZD1222 dose. The receptors here all came from an adult who received the AZD1222 COVID-19 vaccine.

The chain links TRBV2 to TRBJ2-3; either TRBD1 or TRBD2 may supply D (5 bases each). This CDR3 has 13 amino acids. V lost 1 base to trimming and J lost 8 bases, with 10 bases between them. Per germline, CDR1 SNHLY and CDR2 FYNNEI. CDR3 nucleotide sequence: TGTGCCAGCAGTGAAGGGGGCGGGCGTACGCAGTATTTT. It specifies CASSEGGGRTQYF.

The rearrangement joins TRBV5-8 to TRBJ2-4, with 10 bases aligning to TRBD2. This CDR3 is 15 amino acids long. J was trimmed by 8 bases and V by 0 bases; bases with no gene match: 5. CDR1 SGHTS and CDR2 YDEGEE come from the germline V gene. CDR3 sequence: CASSLALAGEDIQYF. The DNA for the CDR3 is TGTGCCAGCAGCTTGGCTCTAGCGGGAGAGGACATTCAGTACTTC.

This chain's CDR3 is CASSTGTSGYNEQFF. The CDR3 bases are TGTGCCAGCAGCACTGGGACTAGCGGTTACAATGAGCAGTTCTTC. The rearrangement links TRBV5-6 to TRBJ2-1, with 11 bases lining up with TRBD2. The V and J ends lost 4 bases and 4 bases, in that order; junction bases with no gene match: 4. CDR1 and CDR2 from the germline V gene are SGHDT and YYEEEE. CDR3 length: 15 amino acids. The full variable domain, with the rest looked up from reference TRBV5-6 and TRBJ2-1, is DAGVTQSPTHLIKTRGQQVTLRCSPKSGHDTVSWYQQALGQGPQFIFQYYEEEERQRGNFPDRFSGHQFPNYSSELNVNALLLGDSALYLCASSTGTSGYNEQFFGPGTRLTVL.

V gene TRBV13 combines with J gene TRBJ1-4, with 8 bases identical to TRBD1. This CDR3 region has 15 residues. CDR1 is PRHDT, CDR2 FYEKMQ, per germline (reference sequence). V lost 5 bases, J lost 7 bases, and 9 bases stayed unmatched. CDR3 nucleotide sequence: TGTGCCAGCAGCACAGACAGGGGTGCAAGTGAAAAACTGTTTTTT. It yields the protein CASSTDRGASEKLFF.

The chain employs TRBV4-2 and TRBJ1-3; D gene ambiguous. The V gene's germline CDR1 is LGHNA and CDR2 YNFKEQ. V dropped 0 bases and J dropped 8 bases, with 8 bases sitting between them. This CDR3 comprises 13 residues. CDR3 sequence (DNA): TGTGCCAGCAGCCAAGATGAGGTGGACACCATATATTTT. This gives the protein CASSQDEVDTIYF.

This chain links TRBV10-2 with TRBJ2-1, with 12 bases matching TRBD2. There are 20 residues in the CDR3. V gave up 2 bases and J gave up 0 bases; unmatched junction bases: 11. From germline, CDR1 is WSHSY and CDR2 SAAADI. The chain's CDR3 is CASSEGLAGSRTGSYNEQFF. The CDR3 region has the DNA TGCGCCAGCAGTGAGGGACTAGCGGGGTCCCGAACGGGCTCCTACAATGAGCAGTTCTTC.

The genes are TRBV18 and TRBJ1-5; D gene ambiguous. Germline loops: CDR1 KGHSH, CDR2 LQKENI. V lost 3 bases to trimming and J lost 6 bases, with 6 bases between them. The CDR3 totals 12 residues. This CDR3 reads CASSPNGQPQHF. The CDR3 nucleotides read TGTGCCAGCTCACCGAATGGTCAGCCCCAGCATTTT.

Only a few counts were recorded for this clone. The chain couples TRBV3-1 (or the pseudogene TRBV3-2) to TRBJ2-3, with 7 bases identical to TRBD2. Germline V gene data show CDR1 as LGHDT and CDR2 as YNNKEL (reference sequence). CDR3 length: 15 amino acids. Unmatched junction bases numbered 6, after V lost 4 bases and J lost 2 bases. As DNA, the CDR3 is TGTGCCAGCAGCCTCTTGAGCGGGGCCACAGATACGCAGTATTTT. It yields the protein CASSLLSGATDTQYF.

The rearrangement joins TRBV11-3 to TRBJ2-2, with D tentatively TRBD1 or TRBD2 (5 bases each). The germline V gene encodes CDR1 SGHNT and CDR2 YENEEA. This CDR3 has 19 amino acids. The V end lost 1 base, the J end lost 3 bases, and 21 bases lay between the germline ends. Written as DNA, the CDR3 is TGTGCCAGCAGCTTAGGTTCTTTCGGAGCGGTAGGGGACACCGGGGAGCTGTTTTTT. The encoded protein is CASSLGSFGAVGDTGELFF.

This chain uses TRBV7-2 with TRBJ1-2, with 8 bases that match TRBD1. The germline V gene has CDR1 SGHTA and CDR2 FQGNSA. There are 17 residues in the CDR3. V lost 1 base to trimming and J lost 2 bases; unmatched junction nucleotides: 9. The CDR3 reads CASSLVGRGRLNYGYTF. CDR3 nucleotides: TGTGCCAGCAGCTTAGTTGGCAGGGGGCGCCTGAACTATGGCTACACCTTC. Together with reference TRBV7-2 and TRBJ1-2, the CDR3 gives the full variable domain: GAGVSQSPSNKVTEKGKDVELRCDPISGHTALYWYRQSLGQGLEFLIYFQGNSAPDKSGLPSDRFSAERTGGSVSTLTIQRTQQEDSAVYLCASSLVGRGRLNYGYTFGSGTRLTVV.

The J gene is TRBJ1-4, the V gene TRBV19, with 7 bases identical to TRBD1. This CDR3 spans 14 amino acids. From germline, CDR1 is LNHDA and CDR2 SQIVND (reference sequence). The V segment lost 3 bases and the J segment 5 bases; nucleotides outside the gene matches: 3. The CDR3 DNA sequence: TGTGCCAGTAGTATTGCGACAGGGAATGAAAAACTGTTTTTT. Translation gives CASSIATGNEKLFF.

This clone has only a few counts. The chain recombines TRBV13 with TRBJ2-2; D is ambiguous. Germline lookup yields CDR1 PRHDT and CDR2 FYEKMQ (reference sequence). V was pared by 4 bases and J by 3 bases, with 15 bases between. The CDR3 is 16 amino acids. The CDR3 DNA is TGTGCCAGCAGCTCGTTCGGGTCAGACGACACCGGGGAGCTGTTTTTT. The encoded protein is CASSSFGSDDTGELFF.

The chain employs TRBV4-3 and TRBJ2-5; D is perhaps TRBD2 (6 bases). V was trimmed by 0 bases and J by 2 bases, leaving 19 bases between them. The V gene's germline CDR1 is LGHNA and CDR2 YSLEER. The CDR3 runs 18 residues. The CDR3 DNA is TGCGCCAGCAGCCAAGATGGAAGAGGAGGGGACTTTCAAGAGACCCAGTACTTC. This translates into CASSQDGRGGDFQETQYF.

The chain employs TRBV7-3 and TRBJ2-2, with D uncertain. V was pared by 2 bases and J by 0 bases, with 7 bases between. Germline lookup yields CDR1 SGHTA and CDR2 FQGTGA. The CDR3 runs to 15 residues. CDR3 bases: TGTGCCAGCAGCTTACACAGCTCGAACACCGGGGAGCTGTTTTTT. It is translated as CASSLHSSNTGELFF.

CDR3 sequence (DNA): TGTGCCAGCAGCCTAGCCAGTGGGGGGCAGCAAGATGAGCAGTTCTTC. Translation gives CASSLASGGQQDEQFF. The V and J genes are TRBV11-3 and TRBJ2-1; D could derive from TRBD1 or TRBD2 (6 bases each). CDR1 is SGHNT and CDR2 is YENEEA in the germline V gene. Trimming took 5 bases from V and 8 from J, leaving 22 bases between them. This CDR3 comprises 16 residues.

The chain joins TRBV3-1 (or the pseudogene TRBV3-2) to TRBJ2-3; 7 bases align to TRBD1. Germline CDR1 and CDR2: LGHDT and YNNKEL (reference sequence). CDR3 length equals 14 residues. The junction had 4 bases not matched to a gene; V was cut back by 5 bases and J by 2 bases. The DNA for the CDR3 is TGTGCCAGCAGCGGGGGACAGTTCACAGATACGCAGTATTTT. It codes for CASSGGQFTDTQYF.

This chain joins TRBV6-5 and TRBJ1-2; a weak D match, TRBD1 (5 bases). The germline V and J ends were trimmed by 6 bases and 5 bases, with 19 bases remaining between them. The germline gives CDR1 MNHEY, CDR2 SVGAGI. The CDR3 spans 15 residues. The CDR3 DNA sequence: TGTGCCAGCAGCCCCCATACAGGCAAGATTTATGGCTACACCTTC. Translating gives CASSPHTGKIYGYTF.